These 24 T cell receptor beta chains originate from one sample sequenced in a study of blood T cell repertoires in COVID-19. Sequenced by immunoSEQ multiplex PCR; TCRdb stores in-frame clones only, minus some. The table records 200,000 to 250,000 clones, about 85% of them present only once. The sequenced material came from peripheral blood. The receptors stem from a man aged 40-55 years with acute or convalescent COVID-19.

V usage is TRBV20-1 and J usage is TRBJ1-5, with D perhaps TRBD1 (5 bases). The CDR3 consists of 15 residues. Trimming shortened V by 3 bases and J by 4 bases, and 16 bases separated the two germline ends. Looked up from germline, CDR1 is DFQATT and CDR2 is SNEGSKA (reference sequence). This CDR3 is CSASQGATGNQPQHF. As DNA, the CDR3 is TGCAGTGCTAGTCAAGGGGCTACTGGAAATCAGCCCCAGCATTTT.

This chain joins TRBV6-5 and TRBJ1-2; D call uncertain. With 0 bases removed from V and 4 bases from J, the gap between germline ends came to 6 bases. CDR3 length: 13 amino acids. The germline V gene encodes CDR1 MNHEY and CDR2 SVGAGI. CDR3 residues: CASSYSPSYGYTF. DNA of the CDR3: TGTGCCAGCAGTTACTCTCCCTCCTATGGCTACACCTTC.

This clone was seen a handful of times. The V call is TRBV18, the J call TRBJ2-7, with TRBD1 matching 7 bases. Germline V CDR1 and CDR2: KGHSH, LQKENI. The CDR3 is 15 residues long. V dropped 0 bases and J dropped 3; count of bases not matched to a gene: 5. The chain's CDR3 is CASSPPSGGVYEQYF. The CDR3 DNA is TGTGCCAGCTCACCACCGTCAGGGGGTGTCTACGAGCAGTACTTC. Looking up the rest from reference TRBV18 and TRBJ2-7 gives the full variable domain: NAGVMQNPRHLVRRRGQEARLRCSPMKGHSHVYWYRQLPEEGLKFMVYLQKENIIDESGMPKERFSAEFPKEGPSILRIQQVVRGDSAAYFCASSPPSGGVYEQYFGPGTRLTVT.

This rearrangement joins TRBV4-2 to TRBJ1-4; D gene uncertain. The CDR3 sequence is 13 residues long. Looked up from germline, CDR1 is LGHNA and CDR2 is YNFKEQ. V was shortened by 4 bases and J by 8 bases, with 11 bases between the two germline ends. CDR3 DNA sequence: TGTGCCAGCAGCCTTTCGCGATGGGAAAAACTGTTTTTT. The encoded protein is CASSLSRWEKLFF.

V usage is TRBV27 and J usage is TRBJ1-6; D not resolved. The CDR3 spans 14 residues. CDR1 is MNHEY, CDR2 SMNVEV, per germline (reference sequence). Trimming removed 5 bases at V and 6 bases at J, with 11 bases between. The CDR3 nucleotides read TGTGCCAGCAGTCGCGACAAGGCTAATTCACCCCTCCACTTT. This gives the protein CASSRDKANSPLHF.

This chain joins TRBV27 and TRBJ2-4, with no clear D. The germline CDR1 and CDR2 sequences are MNHEY and SMNVEV (reference sequence). The CDR3 runs to 14 residues. Trimming removed 5 bases from V and 2 bases from J, with 10 bases in between. The CDR3 is CASSARATKNIQYF. In nucleotides, the CDR3 is TGTGCCAGCAGTGCGAGAGCGACCAAAAACATTCAGTACTTC.

This clone was detected only a few times. V gene TRBV7-2 combines with J gene TRBJ1-2; 11 bases line up with TRBD1. Germline V gene lookup returns CDR1 SGHTA and CDR2 FQGNSA. This CDR3 comprises 16 residues. V lost 1 base, J lost 8 bases, and 9 bases stayed unmatched. CDR3 loop: CASSLDHRDRGNGYTF. Written as DNA, the CDR3 is TGTGCCAGCAGCTTAGACCACCGGGACAGGGGGAACGGCTACACCTTC. Using reference TRBV7-2 and TRBJ1-2 for the parts outside the CDR3, the full variable domain is GAGVSQSPSNKVTEKGKDVELRCDPISGHTALYWYRQSLGQGLEFLIYFQGNSAPDKSGLPSDRFSAERTGGSVSTLTIQRTQQEDSAVYLCASSLDHRDRGNGYTFGSGTRLTVV.

This chain joins TRBV11-2 and TRBJ2-7, with 7 bases identical to TRBD1. The V segment lost 4 bases and the J segment 7 bases; nucleotides outside the gene matches: 4. Germline values: CDR1 SGHAT, CDR2 FQNNGV. The CDR3 loop spans 12 amino acids. For the CDR3, the DNA is TGTGCCAGCAGCTGGACAGGTGGGGAGCAGTACTTC. Translation: CASSWTGGEQYF.

This clone showed up many times. The chain joins TRBV30 to TRBJ1-2; possible D gene TRBD1, 6 bases. Germline loops: CDR1 GTSNPN, CDR2 SVGIG (reference sequence). The CDR3 loop spans 15 amino acids. V lost 1 base to trimming and J lost 8 bases, with 20 bases between them. The CDR3 reads CAWSATGGAWEGYTF. The CDR3, as DNA: TGTGCCTGGAGTGCCACGGGGGGCGCTTGGGAGGGCTACACCTTC. Supplemented by reference TRBV30 and TRBJ1-2, the full variable domain reads SQTIHQWPATLVQPVGSPLSLECTVEGTSNPNLYWYRQAAGRGLQLLFYSVGIGQISSEVPQNLSASRPQDRQFILSSKKLLLSDSGFYLCAWSATGGAWEGYTFGSGTRLTVV.

CDR3 nucleotide sequence: TGTGCCAGCAGCTTAGTAGCGGGGACAGGGGGTGGCTACACCTTC. Translated, it gives CASSLVAGTGGGYTF. V gene TRBV7-2 combines with J gene TRBJ1-2, with TRBD1 matching 11 bases. The CDR3 is made up of 15 amino acids. Germline V lookup: CDR1 SGHTA, CDR2 FQGNSA. Unmatched junction bases numbered 5, after V lost 1 base and J lost 7 bases.

V and J are TRBV7-9 and TRBJ2-3, with 8 bases identical to TRBD2. The junction had 4 bases not matched to a gene; V was cut back by 3 bases and J by 2 bases. CDR1 and CDR2 from the germline V gene are SEHNR and FQNEAQ (reference sequence). This CDR3 spans 15 amino acids. Here the CDR3 DNA reads TGTGCCAGCAGCTTTATAGCGGGGTACACAGATACGCAGTATTTT. This translates into CASSFIAGYTDTQYF.

The chain has TRBV30 and TRBJ1-5; no definite D call. V was clipped by 0 bases and J by 7 bases, with 10 bases between them. Looked up from germline, CDR1 is GTSNPN and CDR2 is SVGIG (reference sequence). This CDR3 is 13 amino acids long. In DNA, the CDR3 is TGTGCCTGGAGTGTTTCCGAACTACAGCCCCAGCATTTT. It encodes CAWSVSELQPQHF. The full variable domain, completed using reference TRBV30 and TRBJ1-5, is SQTIHQWPATLVQPVGSPLSLECTVEGTSNPNLYWYRQAAGRGLQLLFYSVGIGQISSEVPQNLSASRPQDRQFILSSKKLLLSDSGFYLCAWSVSELQPQHFGDGTRLSIL.

In its sample, this clone was seen a few times. The chain is built from TRBV27 and TRBJ1-1, with 9 bases aligning to TRBD1. The V gene's germline CDR1 is MNHEY and CDR2 SMNVEV (reference sequence). V lost 3 bases and J lost 1; bases outside the gene matches: 12. The CDR3 is 18 amino acids. As DNA, the CDR3 is TGTGCCAGCAGTTTCGCATTAACAGGGGGCGGATCGAACACTGAAGCTTTCTTT. Translation gives CASSFALTGGGSNTEAFF.

This chain joins TRBV5-6 and TRBJ1-5; D gene uncertain. Germline V lookup: CDR1 SGHDT, CDR2 YYEEEE. V dropped 2 bases and J dropped 1 base, with 10 bases sitting between them. The CDR3 contains 15 residues. CDR3 nucleotides: TGTGCCAGCAGCTTTGGGCCGTCAAGCAATCAGCCCCAGCATTTT. Translating it yields CASSFGPSSNQPQHF. Full variable domain (rest looked up from reference TRBV5-6 and TRBJ1-5): DAGVTQSPTHLIKTRGQQVTLRCSPKSGHDTVSWYQQALGQGPQFIFQYYEEEERQRGNFPDRFSGHQFPNYSSELNVNALLLGDSALYLCASSFGPSSNQPQHFGDGTRLSIL.

This clone occurred once. In DNA, the CDR3 is TGTGCCAGCAGTGATAGCGAGACCAGGGCCAAAAACATTCAGTACTTC. Encoded protein: CASSDSETRAKNIQYF. The rearrangement links TRBV2 to TRBJ2-4; D may be TRBD2 (5 bases). V was cut by 3 bases and J by 1 base, with 13 bases left in between. The CDR3 totals 16 residues. Germline V lookup: CDR1 SNHLY, CDR2 FYNNEI. The whole variable domain, filled in from reference TRBV2 and TRBJ2-4, reads EPEVTQTPSHQVTQMGQEVILRCVPISNHLYFYWYRQILGQKVEFLVSFYNNEISEKSEIFDDQFSVERPDGSNFTLKIRSTKLEDSAMYFCASSDSETRAKNIQYFGAGTRLSVL.

This chain joins TRBV15 and TRBJ1-6; D possibly corresponds to TRBD1 (5 bases). This CDR3 region has 14 residues. Germline V lookup: CDR1 LNHNV, CDR2 YYDKDF (reference sequence). V was shortened by 1 base and J by 8 bases, with 9 bases between the two germline ends. The CDR3 is CATSRGDSDSPLHF. The CDR3 nucleotides are TGTGCCACCAGCAGAGGGGACTCGGATTCACCCCTCCACTTT.

The CDR3 loop reads CASSVVPAGTGGANKGNTIYF. The CDR3 region has the DNA TGTGCCAGCAGCGTAGTACCCGCCGGGACAGGGGGCGCGAATAAAGGAAACACCATATATTTT. This chain connects TRBV9 to TRBJ1-3; TRBD1 matches at 12 bases. V was clipped by 0 bases and J by 4 bases; unmatched bases: 17. Germline CDR1 SGDLS, CDR2 YYNGEE. This CDR3 region has 21 residues.

The chain uses TRBV27 and TRBJ1-1; no firm D call. Trimming cost V 6 bases and J 3 bases, with 11 bases left between them. The CDR3 has 13 residues. Per germline, CDR1 MNHEY and CDR2 SMNVEV (reference sequence). This chain's CDR3 is CASSPRLDTEAFF. In DNA, the CDR3 is TGTGCCAGCAGCCCCCGGTTGGACACTGAAGCTTTCTTT.

V and J are TRBV24-1 and TRBJ1-2, with D possibly TRBD1 on 5 matching bases. The CDR3 is made up of 12 amino acids. The germline gives CDR1 KGHDR, CDR2 SFDVKD. V was trimmed by 5 bases and J by 10 bases, leaving 13 bases between them. The CDR3 DNA is TGTGCCACCAGTGCCTTGGGGGGACCCTACACCTTC. Amino acids: CATSALGGPYTF.

CDR3 in DNA: TGTGCCAGCAGATATACAGAAAACACCGGGGAGCTGTTTTTT. Its protein is CASRYTENTGELFF. This chain connects TRBV2 to TRBJ2-2; no clear D. This CDR3 is 14 amino acids long. Trimming pared 6 bases from V and 2 bases from J, leaving 10 bases between. Germline lookup yields CDR1 SNHLY and CDR2 FYNNEI. Complete variable domain (other parts from reference TRBV2 and TRBJ2-2): EPEVTQTPSHQVTQMGQEVILRCVPISNHLYFYWYRQILGQKVEFLVSFYNNEISEKSEIFDDQFSVERPDGSNFTLKIRSTKLEDSAMYFCASRYTENTGELFFGEGSRLTVL.

The J gene is TRBJ2-1, the V gene TRBV7-3; perhaps TRBD1 as D (6 bases). CDR3 size: 17 residues. Germline loops: CDR1 SGHTA, CDR2 FQGTGA. V lost 5 bases, J lost 0 bases, and 17 bases lay in between. CDR3 sequence (DNA): TGTGCCAGCAGCCCCGCTGGGCAGGGGAGCTCCTACAATGAGCAGTTCTTC. The encoded protein is CASSPAGQGSSYNEQFF.

The chain carries TRBV5-1 and TRBJ2-2, with 7 nucleotides matching TRBD2. The CDR3 runs 20 residues. Germline V gene lookup returns CDR1 SGHRS and CDR2 YFSETQ. The trim removed 0 bases at V and 5 bases at J, leaving 19 bases unmatched. DNA of the CDR3: TGCGCCAGCAGCTTGGTGGCACGGGGTAGCGGGCCCCTTAGGACCGGGGAGCTGTTTTTT. Protein: CASSLVARGSGPLRTGELFF.

The chain joins TRBV6-5 to TRBJ1-2; no firm D call. V lost 11 bases and J 1 base, leaving 11 bases between the germline ends. CDR1 and CDR2 from the germline V gene are MNHEY and SVGAGI. The CDR3 spans 12 residues. CDR3 sequence: CAVTENNYGYTF. In DNA, the CDR3 is TGTGCCGTCACAGAGAATAACTATGGCTACACCTTC.

The J gene is TRBJ1-1, the V gene TRBV7-9; D unclear. Germline CDR1 and CDR2: SEHNR and FQNEAQ (reference sequence). Between the trimmed V and J ends, which lost 6 bases and 4 bases, there was a span of 15 bases. This CDR3 has 14 amino acids. The CDR3 DNA is TGTGCCAGCAGTCTACAGAATCCTGTCACTGAAGCTTTCTTT. It codes for CASSLQNPVTEAFF.